This record covers a single T cell receptor (beta chain). Its specificity is not known. Produced via immunoSEQ multiplex PCR; TCRdb's table is partial and in-frame only. Here the sample spans roughly 40,000 clones, approximately 87% being singletons. The data stem from a study of PD-1 blockade in classical Hodgkin lymphoma. Study-level information: Patients got intravenous nivolumab 3 mg/kg every 2 weeks.

Each and every patient relapsed after autologous stem cell transplantation, and patients got differing brentuximab vedotin exposure. The CDR3 has 15 residues. V lost 2 bases, J lost 0 bases, and 9 bases lay in between. The germline V gene encodes CDR1 SGHTS and CDR2 YDEGEE. The study, taken as a whole, reports: Repertoire differences have undefined causes, possibly disease activity or prior therapy.

Sample: peripheral blood mononuclear cells (PBMCs), taken at baseline. The TCR originated in a human donor with classical Hodgkin lymphoma. This rearrangement joins TRBV5-8 to TRBJ1-5, with D perhaps TRBD1 (5 bases). The CDR3 DNA reads as TGTGCCAGCAGCTTTCGACAGTATAGCAATCAGCCCCAGCATTTT. Translating it yields CASSFRQYSNQPQHF.